This entry concerns a single TCR beta chain. How the authors handled the data: How many nucleated cells were present was estimated from reference gene primer amplification. The assay was immunoSEQ multiplex PCR, and TCRdb's table has in-frame clones only and misses some. The V and J calls and clone size are taken from that table; D and trimming were inferred from the DNA. The table has about 230,000 clones, 80% to 90% seen once; the top ten hold around 6%. The data belong to a study of blood T cell repertoires in COVID-19. Study in general: Whether acute or convalescent, the COVID-19 samples came from the United States, Italy and Spain. In each case, the material was cDNA or gDNA derived from T cells, B-cell-depleted T cells, or PBMCs.

The specimen was peripheral blood. The source of this sequence is a man older than 75 with acute or convalescent COVID-19.

In DNA form, the CDR3 reads TGCGCCAGCAGAACCGGGACTAGCGTTACTAGCACAGATACGCAGTATTTT. Residues: CASRTGTSVTSTDTQYF. This chain uses TRBV5-1 with TRBJ2-3; 10 nucleotides align to TRBD2. CDR3 length: 17 amino acids. J was trimmed by 0 bases and V by 5 bases; bases with no gene match: 9. Germline CDR1 and CDR2: SGHRS and YFSETQ.